The clone carrying this TCR beta chain was picked up many times. The data belong to a study of early T cells in non-severe SARS-CoV-2 infection. Via MiXCR, TCRdb re-called the 5' RACE reads, giving one row per CDR3 protein. This table holds over 30,000 distinct CDR3 sequences, about 3.8% found once. This CDR3 comprises 16 residues. V lost 2 bases to trimming and J lost 7 bases, with 18 bases between them. In germline, CDR1 is GTSNPN, CDR2 SVGIG (reference sequence). The source is an adult who was a healthcare worker with PCR-confirmed SARS-CoV-2 infection or an uninfected control (not recorded which). V is TRBV30 and J is TRBJ1-6, with D maybe TRBD1 (5 bases). Sequenced input: whole blood. The CDR3 region is CAWSFRDRRPNSPLHF. DNA for the CDR3: TGTGCCTGGAGTTTCCGGGACCGGCGGCCCAATTCACCCCTCCACTTT.